The entry below describes one T cell receptor (beta chain). The antigen is undetermined. The data were obtained in a study of high-grade serous ovarian cancer treatment subgroups. About the research overall: On average, approximately 14,000 reads and roughly 7,000 unique TCR beta rearrangements were obtained per sample.

The ends lost 4 bases at V and 5 bases at J; junction bases unmatched: 12. Germline V gene sequence: CDR1 SGHTA, CDR2 FQGTGA. The CDR3 loop spans 18 amino acids. Study-wide points: Without spatial data, bulk sequencing limits insight into HGSC tumor diversity. Repertoire similarity ranged about 0.095 to 0.79 between tumors of one patient.

Some clones are missing from TCRdb's copy, which holds only in-frame ones; the method was immunoSEQ multiplex PCR. The sample consists of roughly 7,700 clones, 65% to 75% of them appearing once. Tumor samples were taken before definitive surgery or chemotherapy. The sequencing input was tumor tissue. The J gene is TRBJ2-1, the V gene TRBV7-3; 12 bases line up with TRBD2. The TCR was taken from a human donor with high-grade serous ovarian cancer. The CDR3 DNA reads TGTGCCAGCAGCTCACACCACAGACTAGCGGGAGCCCACAATGAGCAGTTCTTC. It yields the protein CASSSHHRLAGAHNEQFF.